This T cell receptor beta chain comes out of a study of blood T cells in healthy people across ages. Alongside a J-beta primer mix, a sample-barcoded 5' primer served in a second PCR lasting roughly 6 to 11 cycles. TCRdb passed the 5' RACE reads through MiXCR, listing each CDR3 protein once. The data show under 850,000 distinct CDR3 sequences, around 34% seen once. The trim removed 6 bases at V and 4 bases at J, leaving 7 bases unmatched. CDR3 length: 15 residues. The clonotype comes from a man between 18 and 35 years old in good health. The chain recombines TRBV12-3 or TRBV12-4 with TRBJ2-5; 11 bases are a match to TRBD2. The source material was blood. CDR3 loop: CASRPLAGESETQYF. As DNA, the CDR3 is TGTGCCAGCAGGCCACTAGCGGGGGAATCAGAGACCCAGTACTTC.